These 8 T cell receptor beta chains were all obtained from the same sample, sequenced in a study of CD8 T cells in ankylosing spondylitis. TCRdb used MiXCR to reprocess the 5' RACE reads, holding one entry per CDR3 protein. The sample holds almost 45,000 distinct CDR3 sequences; 8% to 13% are singletons and the top ten take 1.1% to 1.5%. Sequencing was performed on blood, either unsorted or a sorted T cell fraction (not recorded which). The receptor set was obtained from a male donor with ankylosing spondylitis or in good health (not recorded which).

J is TRBJ1-4 and V is TRBV2, with 8 bases matching TRBD1. Germline V gene sequence: CDR1 SNHLY, CDR2 FYNNEI. The V and J ends lost 4 bases and 7 bases, in that order; junction bases with no gene match: 8. The CDR3 is made up of 15 amino acids. CDR3 protein: CASSVAGRGLEKLFF. DNA of the CDR3: TGTGCCAGCAGTGTTGCGGGCAGGGGGCTTGAAAAACTGTTTTTT.

This chain uses TRBV10-3 with TRBJ2-1; a weak D match, TRBD2 (5 bases). Between the trimmed V and J ends, which lost 2 bases and 7 bases, there was a span of 9 bases. CDR3 size: 13 residues. The germline CDR1 and CDR2 sequences are ENHRY and SYGVKD. The CDR3 DNA follows: TGTGCCATCAGTGAGCGGGGAATTAATGAGCAGTTCTTC. The encoded protein is CAISERGINEQFF.

Details on this clonotype: This may stem from a read error, because a much larger clone lies one nucleotide away. V gene TRBV29-1 combines with J gene TRBJ2-2; D not resolved. Deletions cut 7 bases from V and 2 bases from J, with 11 bases between. The germline V gene encodes CDR1 SQVTM and CDR2 ANQGSEA. The CDR3 is made up of 13 amino acids. Written as DNA, the CDR3 is TGCAGCGCTATTTATAAAAACACCGGGGAGCTGTTTTTT. Amino acid sequence: CSAIYKNTGELFF.

This clonotype was found a few times. J is TRBJ2-1 and V is TRBV11-2, with 12 nucleotides matching TRBD2. J was trimmed by 3 bases and V by 0 bases; bases with no gene match: 6. This CDR3 comprises 18 residues. Germline-derived CDR1 and CDR2 are SGHAT and FQNNGV. The CDR3 nucleotides read TGTGCCAGCAGCTTAGAGGCTAGCGGGGGGGCGAACTACAATGAGCAGTTCTTC. Translation gives CASSLEASGGANYNEQFF.

The sample holds a few counts of this clonotype. This chain joins TRBV20-1 and TRBJ2-1; D tentatively reads TRBD1 or TRBD2 (10 bases each). Trimming removed 2 bases from V and 9 bases from J, with 29 bases in between. CDR3 length: 18 amino acids. Germline CDR1 reads DFQATT; CDR2 reads SNEGSKA (reference sequence). For the CDR3, the DNA is TGCAGTGCTAGATCGGGACAGGGGCTGTCTAGCGGGGGTATTGAGCAGTTCTTC. Protein: CSARSGQGLSSGGIEQFF.

This clonotype was counted at least ten times. The rearrangement links TRBV5-1 to TRBJ2-5; 8 bases line up with TRBD1. J gave up 2 bases and V 4 bases, and 10 bases lay outside the gene matches. Germline lookup yields CDR1 SGHRS and CDR2 YFSETQ. The CDR3 is 16 residues long. CDR3 coding DNA: TGCGCCAGCAGCCCCCAGGGGGCACTTATTCAAGAGACCCAGTACTTC. Translated, it gives CASSPQGALIQETQYF. Based on the CDR3 plus reference TRBV5-1 and TRBJ2-5, the full variable domain is KAGVTQTPRYLIKTRGQQVTLSCSPISGHRSVSWYQQTPGQGLQFLFEYFSETQRNKGNFPGRFSGRQFSNSRSEMNVSTLELGDSALYLCASSPQGALIQETQYFGPGTRLLVL.

This clonotype was seen only a few times. The chain employs TRBV6-6 and TRBJ1-5; unclear D gene. CDR1 is MNHNY and CDR2 is SVGAGI in the germline V gene (reference sequence). The CDR3 runs to 12 residues. Trimming took off 5 bases at V and 4 bases at J, with 6 bases between the two ends. The DNA for the CDR3 is TGTGCCAGCAGTGTCAAGAATCAGCCCCAGCATTTT. It encodes CASSVKNQPQHF.

The table lists this clonotype with a few counts. The chain carries TRBV9 and TRBJ1-1; D unresolved. Germline-derived CDR1 and CDR2 are SGDLS and YYNGEE. V lost 1 base, J lost 0 bases, and 10 bases lay in between. This CDR3 has 15 residues. The CDR3 coding sequence is TGTGCCAGCAGCGTATCGGGCAGCTTGAACACTGAAGCTTTCTTT. This translates into CASSVSGSLNTEAFF.